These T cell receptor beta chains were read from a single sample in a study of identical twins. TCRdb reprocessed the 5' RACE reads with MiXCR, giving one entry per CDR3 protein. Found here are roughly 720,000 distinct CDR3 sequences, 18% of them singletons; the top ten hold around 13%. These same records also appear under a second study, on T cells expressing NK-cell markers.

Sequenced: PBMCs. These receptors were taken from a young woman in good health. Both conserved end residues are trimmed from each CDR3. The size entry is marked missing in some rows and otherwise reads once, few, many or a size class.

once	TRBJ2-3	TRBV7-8	ASTPGRAVGDTQY
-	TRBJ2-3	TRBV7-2	ASSLILAGPDTQY
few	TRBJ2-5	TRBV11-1	ASSLEAAGTARWETQY
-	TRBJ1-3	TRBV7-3	ASSLTVTGNTIY
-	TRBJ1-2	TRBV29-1	SVGSPTGLNYGYT
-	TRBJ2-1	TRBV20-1	SAGTSGSLREQF
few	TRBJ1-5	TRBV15	ATSKSNQPQH
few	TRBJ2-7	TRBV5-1	ASSFQFPYEQY
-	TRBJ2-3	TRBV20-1	SAAGGGMSTDTQY
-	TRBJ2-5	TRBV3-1	ATREVETQY
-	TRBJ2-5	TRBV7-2	ASSFGTILDQETQY
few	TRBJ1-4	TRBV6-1	ASETGGGNEKLF
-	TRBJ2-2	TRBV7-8	ASSLNRGRVGGELF
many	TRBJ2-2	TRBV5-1	ASSLGATVNTGELF
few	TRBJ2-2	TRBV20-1	SAQRTPNTGELF
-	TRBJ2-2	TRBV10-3	AIRTGLLNTGELF
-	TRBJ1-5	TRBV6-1	ASSDRSGNQPQH
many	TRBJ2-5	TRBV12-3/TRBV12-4	ASSFDETQY
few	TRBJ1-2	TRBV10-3	AILLTGEKGGYT
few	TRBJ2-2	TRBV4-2	ASSQPLTGELF
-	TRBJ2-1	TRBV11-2	ASSGYREQF
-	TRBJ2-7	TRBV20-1	SADYGSGVTYEQY
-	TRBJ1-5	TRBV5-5	ASSLGTDNQPQH
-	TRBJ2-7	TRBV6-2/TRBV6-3	ASTPLRRQAEQY
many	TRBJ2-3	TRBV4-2	ASSQERGIDTQY
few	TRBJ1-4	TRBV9	ASSVNSLGQLF
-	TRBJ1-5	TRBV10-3	AISDWYVRGHQPQH
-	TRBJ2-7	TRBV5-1	ASSLVSSAGSSYEQY
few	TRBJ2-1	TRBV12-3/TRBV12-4	ASSPTGTSGEKTYNEQF
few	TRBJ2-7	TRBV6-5	ASSYSAEAHEQY
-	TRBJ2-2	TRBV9	ASSSGQGRAGELF
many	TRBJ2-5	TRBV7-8	ASSFETQY
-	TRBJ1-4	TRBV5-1	ASSLVPGTGDEKLF
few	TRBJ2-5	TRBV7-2	ASSLGELRETQY
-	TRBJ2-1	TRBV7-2	ASSLGTVLYNEQF
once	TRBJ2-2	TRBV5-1	ASSLTQGAPRGGELF
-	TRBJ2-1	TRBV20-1	SARDQNNEQF
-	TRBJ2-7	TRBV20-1	SAHPSGRPYEQY
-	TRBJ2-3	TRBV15	ATSRPYYSDTQY
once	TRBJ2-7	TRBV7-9	ASSPPGGYYEQY
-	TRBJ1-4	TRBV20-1	SASDGREKLF
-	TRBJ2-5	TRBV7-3	ASSLRTSGEETQY
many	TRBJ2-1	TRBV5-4	ASSPNQGNEQF
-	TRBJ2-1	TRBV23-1	ASRQDDNEQF
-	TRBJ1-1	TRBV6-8	ASSYEGTEAF
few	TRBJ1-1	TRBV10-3	AISSGATEAF
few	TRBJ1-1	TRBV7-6	ASSLEGDMNTEAF
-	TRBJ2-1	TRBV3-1	ASSLTGLAGYNEQF
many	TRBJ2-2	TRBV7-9	ASSAGTGATGELF
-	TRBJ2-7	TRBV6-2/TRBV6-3	ASSYSKGDRVPYEQY
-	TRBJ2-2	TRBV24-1	ATSDSRVDTGELF
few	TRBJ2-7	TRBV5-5	ASSPWREQY
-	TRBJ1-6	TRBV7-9	ASSLAPASPLH